The 10 T cell receptor beta chains in this list originate from one sample, sequenced in a study of T cells in narcolepsy. Clones were read by immunoSEQ multiplex PCR, and TCRdb kept only the in-frame ones, dropping some. The data hold about 43,000 clones, with approximately 90% observed a single time. The sample was CD45RA- memory CD4+ T cells from PBMCs. These receptors all come from a human donor with narcolepsy.

The chain recombines TRBV6-1 with TRBJ1-6; D is possibly TRBD1 (6 bases). Germline V gene sequence: CDR1 MNHNS, CDR2 SASEGT. The germline V and J ends were trimmed by 8 bases and 5 bases, with 16 bases remaining between them. The CDR3 length is 15 residues. The CDR3 nucleotides are TGTGCCAGCGGATTGACAGGTTCGGATAATTCACCCCTCCACTTT. As protein: CASGLTGSDNSPLHF.

This clone appeared a single time. The V and J genes are TRBV11-3 and TRBJ1-1; D call uncertain. The CDR3 spans 13 residues. CDR1 is SGHNT and CDR2 is YENEEA in the germline V gene. Trimming removed 3 bases from V and 3 bases from J, with 8 bases in between. The CDR3 protein is CASSLTWDTEAFF. CDR3 nucleotides: TGTGCCAGCAGCTTGACGTGGGACACTGAAGCTTTCTTT.

V usage is TRBV18 and J usage is TRBJ2-7; D call uncertain. V was trimmed by 2 bases and J by 5 bases, leaving 7 bases between them. Germline lookup yields CDR1 KGHSH and CDR2 LQKENI. This CDR3 is 12 amino acids long. As DNA, the CDR3 is TGTGCCAGCTCACCAGACGCCGACGAGCAGTACTTC. As protein: CASSPDADEQYF.

This clone was detected only once. The chain employs TRBV19 and TRBJ1-5; perhaps TRBD1 as D (5 bases). Trimming removed 5 bases at V and 2 bases at J, with 13 bases between. CDR3 length equals 15 residues. Germline values: CDR1 LNHDA, CDR2 SQIVND (reference sequence). The CDR3 sequence: CASSPRGWGNQPQHF. The CDR3, as DNA: TGTGCCAGTAGTCCCCGGGGCTGGGGCAATCAGCCCCAGCATTTT.

This chain joins TRBV18 and TRBJ2-7, with 9 bases lining up with TRBD1. Looked up from germline, CDR1 is KGHSH and CDR2 is LQKENI. CDR3 length: 15 amino acids. Unmatched junction bases numbered 7, after V lost 4 bases and J lost 3 bases. CDR3 DNA: TGTGCCAGCTCACTCACACAGGGGGCTGACTACGAGCAGTACTTC. This codes for CASSLTQGADYEQYF. The full variable domain, rest sourced from reference TRBV18 and TRBJ2-7, is NAGVMQNPRHLVRRRGQEARLRCSPMKGHSHVYWYRQLPEEGLKFMVYLQKENIIDESGMPKERFSAEFPKEGPSILRIQQVVRGDSAAYFCASSLTQGADYEQYFGPGTRLTVT.

This clone was detected once. V usage is TRBV5-1 and J usage is TRBJ2-4; no reliable D call. V lost 7 bases to trimming and J lost 0 bases, with 8 bases between them. The CDR3 is 13 residues long. CDR1 and CDR2 from the germline V gene are SGHRS and YFSETQ. The CDR3 DNA reads TGCGCCAGCGGGGATCTAGCCAAAAACATTCAGTACTTC. It encodes CASGDLAKNIQYF.

The V gene is TRBV6-5, the J gene TRBJ2-1; 7 positions agree with TRBD1. V shed 6 bases, J shed 2 bases, and the junction held 4 bases outside the gene matches. Looked up from germline, CDR1 is MNHEY and CDR2 is SVGAGI. CDR3 size: 14 residues. The CDR3: CASRPTGTYNEQFF. The CDR3, as DNA: TGTGCCAGCAGGCCGACAGGGACCTACAATGAGCAGTTCTTC.

The chain uses TRBV15 and TRBJ1-4; no reliable D call. CDR1 is LNHNV and CDR2 is YYDKDF in the germline V gene (reference sequence). The CDR3 consists of 18 residues. Trimming shortened V by 0 bases and J by 4 bases, and 18 bases separated the two germline ends. The CDR3, as DNA: TGTGCCACCAGCAGAGACCACCAGATCATTGGGGATAATGAAAAACTGTTTTTT. Translation: CATSRDHQIIGDNEKLFF.

This rearrangement joins TRBV15 to TRBJ2-7, with 8 bases identical to TRBD2. The ends lost 6 bases at V and 3 bases at J; junction bases unmatched: 4. This CDR3 has 13 residues. CDR1 is LNHNV, CDR2 YYDKDF, per germline (reference sequence). Here the CDR3 reads CATSGTSLYEQYF. In DNA, the CDR3 is TGTGCCACCAGTGGGACTAGTCTCTACGAGCAGTACTTC.

This clone was picked up one time. This rearrangement joins TRBV7-2 to TRBJ2-7, with D perhaps TRBD1 or TRBD2 (5 bases each). The CDR3 is 15 residues long. V dropped 5 bases and J dropped 2 bases, with 16 bases sitting between them. From germline, CDR1 is SGHTA and CDR2 FQGNSA. CDR3 region: CASSLGTESPYEQYF. CDR3 nucleotides: TGTGCCAGCAGCCTCGGGACGGAGTCACCCTACGAGCAGTACTTC.